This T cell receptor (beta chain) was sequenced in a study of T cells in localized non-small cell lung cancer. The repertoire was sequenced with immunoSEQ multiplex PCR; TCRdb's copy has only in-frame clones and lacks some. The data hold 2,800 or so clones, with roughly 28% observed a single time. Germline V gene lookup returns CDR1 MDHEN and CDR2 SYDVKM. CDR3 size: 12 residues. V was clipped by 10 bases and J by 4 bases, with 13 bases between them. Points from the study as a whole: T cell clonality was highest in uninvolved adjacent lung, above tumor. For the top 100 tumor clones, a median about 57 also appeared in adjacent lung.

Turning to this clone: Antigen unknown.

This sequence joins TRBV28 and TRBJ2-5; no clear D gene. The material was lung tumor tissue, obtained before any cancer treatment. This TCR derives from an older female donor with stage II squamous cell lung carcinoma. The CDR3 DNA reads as TGTGCCACCGAGTGGTTGGGAGAGACCCAGTACTTC. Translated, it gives CATEWLGETQYF.